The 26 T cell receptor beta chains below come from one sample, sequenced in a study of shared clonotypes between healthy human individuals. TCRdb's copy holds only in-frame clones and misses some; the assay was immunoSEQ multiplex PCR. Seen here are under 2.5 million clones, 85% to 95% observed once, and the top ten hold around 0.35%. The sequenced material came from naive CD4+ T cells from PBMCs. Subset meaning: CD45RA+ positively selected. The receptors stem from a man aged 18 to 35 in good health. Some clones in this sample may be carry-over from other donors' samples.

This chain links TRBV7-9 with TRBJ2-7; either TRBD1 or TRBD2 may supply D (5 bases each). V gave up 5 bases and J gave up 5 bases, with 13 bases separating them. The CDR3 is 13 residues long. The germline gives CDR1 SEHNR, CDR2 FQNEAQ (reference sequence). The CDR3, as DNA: TGTGCCAGCAGCCAAGTGGGGGACCACGAGCAGTACTTC. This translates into CASSQVGDHEQYF.

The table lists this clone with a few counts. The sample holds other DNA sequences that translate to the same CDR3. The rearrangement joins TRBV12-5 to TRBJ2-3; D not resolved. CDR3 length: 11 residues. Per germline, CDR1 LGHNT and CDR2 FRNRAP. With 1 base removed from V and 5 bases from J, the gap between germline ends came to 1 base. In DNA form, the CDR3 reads TGTGCTAGTGGTTTGGGAGATACGCAGTATTTT. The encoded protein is CASGLGDTQYF.

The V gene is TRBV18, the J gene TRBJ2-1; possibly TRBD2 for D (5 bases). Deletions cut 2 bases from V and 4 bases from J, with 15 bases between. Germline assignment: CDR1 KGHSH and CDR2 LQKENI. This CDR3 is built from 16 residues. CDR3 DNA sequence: TGTGCCAGCTCACCATACTTGGCGGAGGTATACAATGAGCAGTTCTTC. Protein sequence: CASSPYLAEVYNEQFF. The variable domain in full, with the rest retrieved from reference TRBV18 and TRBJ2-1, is NAGVMQNPRHLVRRRGQEARLRCSPMKGHSHVYWYRQLPEEGLKFMVYLQKENIIDESGMPKERFSAEFPKEGPSILRIQQVVRGDSAAYFCASSPYLAEVYNEQFFGPGTRLTVL.

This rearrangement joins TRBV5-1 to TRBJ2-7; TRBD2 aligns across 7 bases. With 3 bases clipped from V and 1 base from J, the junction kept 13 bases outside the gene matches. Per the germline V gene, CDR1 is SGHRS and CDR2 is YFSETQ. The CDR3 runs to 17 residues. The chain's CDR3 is CASSSGLRGIRSYEQYF. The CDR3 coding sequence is TGCGCCAGCAGCTCGGGACTACGGGGGATAAGGTCCTACGAGCAGTACTTC.

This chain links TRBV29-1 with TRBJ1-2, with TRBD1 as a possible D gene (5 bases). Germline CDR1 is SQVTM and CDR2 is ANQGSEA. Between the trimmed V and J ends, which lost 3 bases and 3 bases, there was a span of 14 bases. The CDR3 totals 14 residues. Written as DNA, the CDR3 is TGCAGCGTTGATTCTCGGGGCAAGCACTATGGCTACACCTTC. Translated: CSVDSRGKHYGYTF.

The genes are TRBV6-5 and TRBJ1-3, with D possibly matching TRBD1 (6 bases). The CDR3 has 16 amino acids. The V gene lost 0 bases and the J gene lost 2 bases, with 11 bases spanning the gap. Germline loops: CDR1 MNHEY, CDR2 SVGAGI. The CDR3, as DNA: TGTGCCAGCAGTTACTCGGCAGGGGAGACTGGAAACACCATATATTTT. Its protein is CASSYSAGETGNTIYF.

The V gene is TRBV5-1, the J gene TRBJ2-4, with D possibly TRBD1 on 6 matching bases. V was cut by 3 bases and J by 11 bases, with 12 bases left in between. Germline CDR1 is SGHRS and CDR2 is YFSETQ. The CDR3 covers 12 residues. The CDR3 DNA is TGCGCCAGCAGCTACCAGGGACAATTTCAGTACTTC. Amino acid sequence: CASSYQGQFQYF.

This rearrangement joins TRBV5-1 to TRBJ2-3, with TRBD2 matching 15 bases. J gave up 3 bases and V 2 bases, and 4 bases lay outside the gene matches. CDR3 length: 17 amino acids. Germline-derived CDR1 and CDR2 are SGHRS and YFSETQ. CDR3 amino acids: CASSFFGLAGGTDTQYF. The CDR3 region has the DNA TGCGCCAGCAGCTTTTTCGGACTAGCGGGAGGGACAGATACGCAGTATTTT.

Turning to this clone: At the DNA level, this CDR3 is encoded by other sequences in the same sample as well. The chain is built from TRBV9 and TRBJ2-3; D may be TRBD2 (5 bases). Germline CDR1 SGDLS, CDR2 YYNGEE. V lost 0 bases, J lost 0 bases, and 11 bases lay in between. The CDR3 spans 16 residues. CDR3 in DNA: TGTGCCAGCAGCGTAGGATTAGCGCTAAGCACAGATACGCAGTATTTT. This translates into CASSVGLALSTDTQYF. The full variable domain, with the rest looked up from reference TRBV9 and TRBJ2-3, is DSGVTQTPKHLITATGQRVTLRCSPRSGDLSVYWYQQSLDQGLQFLIQYYNGEERAKGNILERFSAQQFPDLHSELNLSSLELGDSALYFCASSVGLALSTDTQYFGPGTRLTVL.

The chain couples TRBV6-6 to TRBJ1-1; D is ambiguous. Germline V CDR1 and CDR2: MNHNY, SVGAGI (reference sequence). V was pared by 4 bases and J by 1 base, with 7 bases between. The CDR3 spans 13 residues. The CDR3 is CASSSDGNTEAFF. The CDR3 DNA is TGTGCCAGCAGTTCGGACGGGAACACTGAAGCTTTCTTT.

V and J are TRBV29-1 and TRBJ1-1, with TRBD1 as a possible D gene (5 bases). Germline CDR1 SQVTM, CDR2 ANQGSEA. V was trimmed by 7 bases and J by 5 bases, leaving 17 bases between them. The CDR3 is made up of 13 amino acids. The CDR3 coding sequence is TGCAGCGCCTGGGGCGCCCTGGATACTGAAGCTTTCTTT. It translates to CSAWGALDTEAFF.

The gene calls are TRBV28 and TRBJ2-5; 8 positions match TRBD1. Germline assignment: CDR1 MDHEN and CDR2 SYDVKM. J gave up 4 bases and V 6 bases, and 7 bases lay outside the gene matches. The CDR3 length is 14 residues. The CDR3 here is CASRLTGAVETQYF. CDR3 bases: TGTGCCAGCAGGTTGACAGGGGCGGTAGAGACCCAGTACTTC. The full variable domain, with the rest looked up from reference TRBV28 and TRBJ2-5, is DVKVTQSSRYLVKRTGEKVFLECVQDMDHENMFWYRQDPGLGLRLIYFSYDVKMKEKGDIPEGYSVSREKKERFSLILESASTNQTSMYLCASRLTGAVETQYFGPGTRLLVL.

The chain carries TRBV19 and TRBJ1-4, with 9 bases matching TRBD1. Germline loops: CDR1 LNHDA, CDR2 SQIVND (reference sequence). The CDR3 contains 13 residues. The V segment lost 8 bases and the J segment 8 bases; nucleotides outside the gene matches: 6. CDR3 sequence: CASRDRDWEKLFF. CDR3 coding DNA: TGTGCCAGTCGGGACAGGGATTGGGAAAAACTGTTTTTT.

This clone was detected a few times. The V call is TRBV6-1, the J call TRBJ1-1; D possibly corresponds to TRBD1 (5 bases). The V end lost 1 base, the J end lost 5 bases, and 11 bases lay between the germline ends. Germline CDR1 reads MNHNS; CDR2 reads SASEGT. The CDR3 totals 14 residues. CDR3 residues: CASSEVTGWTEAFF. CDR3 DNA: TGTGCCAGCAGTGAAGTAACAGGTTGGACTGAAGCTTTCTTT.

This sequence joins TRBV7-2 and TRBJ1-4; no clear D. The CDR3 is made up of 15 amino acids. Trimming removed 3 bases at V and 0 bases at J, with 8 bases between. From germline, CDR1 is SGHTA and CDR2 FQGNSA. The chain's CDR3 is CASSLIGTTNEKLFF. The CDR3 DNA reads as TGTGCCAGCAGCTTGATTGGAACAACTAATGAAAAACTGTTTTTT.

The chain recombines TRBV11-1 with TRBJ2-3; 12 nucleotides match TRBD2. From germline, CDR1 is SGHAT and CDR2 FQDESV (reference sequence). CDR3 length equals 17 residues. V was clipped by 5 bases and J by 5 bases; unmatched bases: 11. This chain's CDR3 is CASSPRMTSGSIDTQYF. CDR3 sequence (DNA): TGTGCCAGCAGCCCCCGGATGACTAGCGGGAGTATAGATACGCAGTATTTT.

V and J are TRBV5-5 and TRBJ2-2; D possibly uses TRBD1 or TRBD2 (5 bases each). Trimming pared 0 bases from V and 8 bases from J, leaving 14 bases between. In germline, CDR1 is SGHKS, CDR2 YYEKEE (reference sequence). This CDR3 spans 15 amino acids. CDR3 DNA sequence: TGTGCCAGCAGCTTGGCGGGACCCACATGGGGGGAGCTGTTTTTT. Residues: CASSLAGPTWGELFF.

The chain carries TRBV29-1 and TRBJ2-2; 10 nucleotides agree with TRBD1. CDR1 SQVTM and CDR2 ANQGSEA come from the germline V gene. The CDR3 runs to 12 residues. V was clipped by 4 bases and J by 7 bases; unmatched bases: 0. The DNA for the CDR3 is TGCAGCGTTGGGACAGGGGGCGGGGAGCTGTTTTTT. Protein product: CSVGTGGGELFF.

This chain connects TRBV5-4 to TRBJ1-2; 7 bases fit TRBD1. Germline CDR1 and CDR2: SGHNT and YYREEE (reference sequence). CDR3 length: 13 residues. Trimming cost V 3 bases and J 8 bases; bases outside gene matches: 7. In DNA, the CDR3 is TGTGCCAGCAGCTCGGGACAGAGATTGGGCTACACCTTC. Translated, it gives CASSSGQRLGYTF.

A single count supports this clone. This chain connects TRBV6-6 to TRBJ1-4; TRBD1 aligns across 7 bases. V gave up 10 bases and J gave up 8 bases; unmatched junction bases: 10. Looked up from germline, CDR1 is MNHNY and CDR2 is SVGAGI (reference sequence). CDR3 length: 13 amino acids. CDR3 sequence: CATDQGGSEKLFF. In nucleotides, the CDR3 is TGTGCCACCGACCAGGGGGGGTCGGAAAAACTGTTTTTT.

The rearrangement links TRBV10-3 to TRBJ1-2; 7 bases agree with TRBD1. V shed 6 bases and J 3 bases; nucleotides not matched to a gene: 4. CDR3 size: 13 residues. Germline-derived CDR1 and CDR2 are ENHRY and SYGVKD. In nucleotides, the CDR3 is TGTGCCATCAGAGACGGGACAGACTATGGCTACACCTTC. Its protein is CAIRDGTDYGYTF.

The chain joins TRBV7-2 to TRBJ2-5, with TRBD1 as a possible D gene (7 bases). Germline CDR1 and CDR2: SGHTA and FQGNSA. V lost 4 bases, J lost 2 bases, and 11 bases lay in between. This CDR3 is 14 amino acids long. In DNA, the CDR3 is TGTGCCAGCAGCTCACAGGGGACTCAAGAGACCCAGTACTTC. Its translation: CASSSQGTQETQYF.

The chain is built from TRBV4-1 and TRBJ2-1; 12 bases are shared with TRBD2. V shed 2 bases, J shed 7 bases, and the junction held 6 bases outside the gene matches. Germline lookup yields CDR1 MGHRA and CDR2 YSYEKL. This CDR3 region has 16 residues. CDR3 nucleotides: TGCGCCAGCAGCCAATCTAGCGGGAGGGTGAGGAATGAGCAGTTCTTC. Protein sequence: CASSQSSGRVRNEQFF.

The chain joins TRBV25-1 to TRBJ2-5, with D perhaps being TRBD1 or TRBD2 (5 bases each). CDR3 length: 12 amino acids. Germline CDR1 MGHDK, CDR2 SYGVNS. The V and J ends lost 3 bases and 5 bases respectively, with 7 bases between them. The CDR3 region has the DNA TGTGCCAGCAGTGACTGGGGGGAGACCCAGTACTTC. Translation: CASSDWGETQYF.

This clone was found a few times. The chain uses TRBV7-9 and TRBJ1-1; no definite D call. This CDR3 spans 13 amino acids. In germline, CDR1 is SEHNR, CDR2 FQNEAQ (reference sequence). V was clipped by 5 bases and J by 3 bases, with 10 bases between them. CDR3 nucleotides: TGTGCCAGCAGCATTGGTTCCCACACTGAAGCTTTCTTT. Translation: CASSIGSHTEAFF.

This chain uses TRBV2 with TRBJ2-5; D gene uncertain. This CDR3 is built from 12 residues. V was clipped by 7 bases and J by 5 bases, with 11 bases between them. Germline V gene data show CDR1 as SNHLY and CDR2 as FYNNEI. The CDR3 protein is CASTPGTETQYF. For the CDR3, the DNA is TGTGCCAGCACGCCAGGAACGGAGACCCAGTACTTC.